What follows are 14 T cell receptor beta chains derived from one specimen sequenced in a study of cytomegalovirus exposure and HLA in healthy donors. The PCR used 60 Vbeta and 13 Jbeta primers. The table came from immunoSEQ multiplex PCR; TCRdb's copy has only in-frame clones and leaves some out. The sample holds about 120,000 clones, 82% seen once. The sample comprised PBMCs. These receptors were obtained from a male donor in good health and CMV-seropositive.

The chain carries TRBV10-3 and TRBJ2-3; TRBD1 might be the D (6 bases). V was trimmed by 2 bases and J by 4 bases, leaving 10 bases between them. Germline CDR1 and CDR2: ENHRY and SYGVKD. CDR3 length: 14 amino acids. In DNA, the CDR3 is TGTGCCATCAGTGAGGAAAACAGGGCAGATACGCAGTATTTT. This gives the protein CAISEENRADTQYF.

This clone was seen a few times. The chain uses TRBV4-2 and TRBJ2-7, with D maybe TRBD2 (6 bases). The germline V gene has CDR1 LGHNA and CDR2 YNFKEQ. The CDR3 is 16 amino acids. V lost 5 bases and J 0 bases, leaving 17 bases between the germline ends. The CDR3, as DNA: TGTGCCAGCAGCGTTATCGGGAGAGAGAGCTCCTACGAGCAGTACTTC. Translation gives CASSVIGRESSYEQYF.

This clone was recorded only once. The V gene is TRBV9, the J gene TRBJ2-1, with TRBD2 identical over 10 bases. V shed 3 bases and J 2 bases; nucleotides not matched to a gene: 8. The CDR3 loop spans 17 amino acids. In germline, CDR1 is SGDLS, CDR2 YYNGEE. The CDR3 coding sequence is TGTGCCAGCAGCGCACAGATAGCGGGAGGCCCCTACAATGAGCAGTTCTTC. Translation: CASSAQIAGGPYNEQFF.

The CDR3 is CASSSDGTGELFF. CDR3 DNA: TGCGCCAGCAGCTCAGACGGGACCGGGGAGCTGTTTTTT. This chain uses TRBV5-1 with TRBJ2-2; D remains ambiguous. The CDR3 has 13 residues. Germline V gene lookup returns CDR1 SGHRS and CDR2 YFSETQ. The V end was cut by 3 bases, the J end by 5 bases, with 8 bases between. The full variable domain, in which reference TRBV5-1 and TRBJ2-2 provide the parts outside the CDR3, is KAGVTQTPRYLIKTRGQQVTLSCSPISGHRSVSWYQQTPGQGLQFLFEYFSETQRNKGNFPGRFSGRQFSNSRSEMNVSTLELGDSALYLCASSSDGTGELFFGEGSRLTVL.

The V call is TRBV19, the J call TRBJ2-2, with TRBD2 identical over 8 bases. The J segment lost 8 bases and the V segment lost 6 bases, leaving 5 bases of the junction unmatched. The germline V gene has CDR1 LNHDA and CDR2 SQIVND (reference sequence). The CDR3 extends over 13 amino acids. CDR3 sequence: CASRGLGTGELFF. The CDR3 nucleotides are TGTGCCAGTAGGGGACTAGGGACTGGGGAGCTGTTTTTT.

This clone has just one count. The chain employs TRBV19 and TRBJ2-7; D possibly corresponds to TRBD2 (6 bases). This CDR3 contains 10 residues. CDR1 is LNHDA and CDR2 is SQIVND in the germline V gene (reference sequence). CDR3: CASGDYEQYF. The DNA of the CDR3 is TGTGCGTCGGGAGACTACGAGCAGTACTTC.

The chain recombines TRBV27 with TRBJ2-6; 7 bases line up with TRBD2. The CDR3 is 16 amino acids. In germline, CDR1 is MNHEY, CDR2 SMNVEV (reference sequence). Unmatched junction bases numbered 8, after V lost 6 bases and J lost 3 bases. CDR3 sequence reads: CASSWGGEVGANVLTF. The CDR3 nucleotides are TGTGCCAGCAGCTGGGGAGGGGAGGTTGGGGCCAACGTCCTGACTTTC. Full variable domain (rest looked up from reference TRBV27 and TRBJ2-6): EAQVTQNPRYLITVTGKKLTVTCSQNMNHEYMSWYRQDPGLGLRQIYYSMNVEVTDKGDVPEGYKVSRKEKRNFPLILESPSPNQTSLYFCASSWGGEVGANVLTFGAGSRLTVL.

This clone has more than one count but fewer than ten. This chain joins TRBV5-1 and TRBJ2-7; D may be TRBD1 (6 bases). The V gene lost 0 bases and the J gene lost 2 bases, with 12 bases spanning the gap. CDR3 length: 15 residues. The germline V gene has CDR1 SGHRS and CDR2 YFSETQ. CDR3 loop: CASSLGAGETYEQYF. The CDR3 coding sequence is TGCGCCAGCAGCTTGGGCGCAGGGGAGACCTACGAGCAGTACTTC.

For the CDR3, the DNA is TGTGCCAGCAGTTACTCGAAACCGCTAAATTCACCCCTCCACTTT. It codes for CASSYSKPLNSPLHF. V and J are TRBV6-5 and TRBJ1-6; D gene unclear. Germline V gene sequence: CDR1 MNHEY, CDR2 SVGAGI. With 0 bases removed from V and 7 bases from J, the gap between germline ends came to 10 bases. This CDR3 spans 15 amino acids.

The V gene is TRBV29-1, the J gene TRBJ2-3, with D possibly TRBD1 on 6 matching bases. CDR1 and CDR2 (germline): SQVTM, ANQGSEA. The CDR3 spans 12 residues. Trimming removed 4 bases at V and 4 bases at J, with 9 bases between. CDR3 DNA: TGCAGCGTTGCTGAGGGGGCAGATACGCAGTATTTT. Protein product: CSVAEGADTQYF.

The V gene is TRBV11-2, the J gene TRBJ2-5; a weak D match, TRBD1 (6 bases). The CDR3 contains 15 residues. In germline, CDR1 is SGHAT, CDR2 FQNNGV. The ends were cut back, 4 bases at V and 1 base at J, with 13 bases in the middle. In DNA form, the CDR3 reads TGTGCCAGCAGCTCACAGGGCAGGTCCCAAGAGACCCAGTACTTC. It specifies CASSSQGRSQETQYF.

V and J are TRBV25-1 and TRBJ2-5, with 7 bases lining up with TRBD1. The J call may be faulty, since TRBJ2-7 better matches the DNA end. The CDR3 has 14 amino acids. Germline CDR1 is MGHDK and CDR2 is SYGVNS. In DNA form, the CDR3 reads TGTGCCAGCAGTACAGGGGAATCCCCCTACGAGCAGTACTTC. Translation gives CASSTGESPYEQYF.

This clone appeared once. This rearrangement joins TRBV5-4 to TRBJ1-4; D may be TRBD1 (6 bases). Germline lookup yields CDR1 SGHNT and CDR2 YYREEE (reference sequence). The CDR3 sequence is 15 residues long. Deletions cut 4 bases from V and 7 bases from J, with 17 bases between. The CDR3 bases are TGTGCCAGCAGCCTAGGGGGTCTATCGGGTGAAAAACTGTTTTTT. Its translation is CASSLGGLSGEKLFF. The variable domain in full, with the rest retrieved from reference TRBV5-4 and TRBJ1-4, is ETGVTQSPTHLIKTRGQQVTLRCSSQSGHNTVSWYQQALGQGPQFIFQYYREEENGRGNFPPRFSGLQFPNYSSELNVNALELDDSALYLCASSLGGLSGEKLFFGSGTQLSVL.

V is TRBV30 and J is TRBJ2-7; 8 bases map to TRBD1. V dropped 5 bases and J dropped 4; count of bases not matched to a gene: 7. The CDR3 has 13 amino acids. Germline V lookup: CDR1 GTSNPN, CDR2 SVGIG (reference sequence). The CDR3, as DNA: TGTGCCTGGGGACTCCGGACAGGGTACGAGCAGTACTTC. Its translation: CAWGLRTGYEQYF.